Presented here are 3 T cell receptor beta chains from one specimen sequenced in a study of T cell changes during pregnancy in multiple sclerosis. The repertoire was sequenced with immunoSEQ multiplex PCR; TCRdb's copy has only in-frame clones and lacks some. The sample has over 80,000 clones; about nine tenths are singletons. This material consisted of peripheral blood, taken in the second trimester of pregnancy. These receptors all stem from a female donor in good health, enrolled as a control in a pregnancy study.

In its sample, this clone was seen a few times. This chain's CDR3 is CASRPTRTEAFF. The CDR3 region has the DNA TGTGCCAGCAGGCCAACCAGGACTGAAGCTTTCTTT. The chain is built from TRBV28 and TRBJ1-1, with no clear D. The CDR3 totals 12 residues. Trimming took 6 bases from V and 5 from J, leaving 10 bases between them. From germline, CDR1 is MDHEN and CDR2 SYDVKM.

The chain uses TRBV4-3 and TRBJ1-2; TRBD1 agrees at 10 bases. CDR1 and CDR2 from the germline V gene are LGHNA and YSLEER. The trim removed 1 base at V and 2 bases at J, leaving 1 base unmatched. CDR3 length equals 15 residues. The CDR3 is CASSQGTGGNYGYTF. The DNA of the CDR3 is TGCGCCAGCAGCCAAGGGACAGGGGGAAACTATGGCTACACCTTC.

The chain joins TRBV7-2 to TRBJ2-5, with 11 bases identical to TRBD2. After removal of 6 bases from V and 2 bases from J, the junction contained 5 bases not matched to a gene. The V gene's germline CDR1 is SGHTA and CDR2 FQGNSA. CDR3 length: 15 residues. The CDR3 coding sequence is TGTGCCAGCAGAACCCGACTAGCGGGGCAAGAGACCCAGTACTTC. Encoded protein: CASRTRLAGQETQYF.